The rows below give T cell receptor beta chains drawn from one sample of a study of breast tumors, draining lymph nodes, adjacent tissues. TCRdb redid the calling of the multiplex PCR reads with MiXCR, one entry per CDR3 protein. Found here are about 12,000 distinct CDR3 sequences, under 80% of them singletons; the top ten hold roughly 45%. Sequenced sample: tumor-adjacent breast tissue. The receptors derive from a female donor with breast cancer. Some clones in this sample may be carry-over from other donors' samples. CDR3s include the opening cysteine and the closing phenylalanine or tryptophan. Each record gives: J gene, V gene, D gene, clone size, CDR3 protein, CDR3 DNA. D genes are given only for firm matches. Size tells how often a clone was seen (once, few, many) or the class of an expanded clone, and some rows leave it out.

TRBJ2-7,TRBV20-1,TRBD2,.,CSARGRSNEQYF,TGCAGTGCTCGCGGGAGGTCGAACGAGCAGTACTTC
TRBJ2-1,TRBV5-6,TRBD2,hyperexpanded,CASFLGGTRSNEQFF,TGTGCCAGCTTCCTCGGCGGGACTAGAAGCAATGAGCAGTTCTTC
TRBJ1-4,TRBV7-2,.,.,CASSFAGQGWEKLFF,TGTGCCAGCAGCTTCGCCGGGCAGGGTTGGGAAAAACTGTTTTTT
TRBJ2-2,TRBV20-1,.,.,CSARDRRGEVRTGELFF,TGCAGCGCTAGAGATCGGAGGGGCGAGGTTAGGACCGGGGAGCTGTTTTTT
TRBJ2-7,TRBV6-6,TRBD2,medium-sized,CASSYGLEREWDEQYF,TGTGCCAGCAGTTACGGCCTAGAGCGGGAGTGGGACGAGCAGTACTTC
TRBJ2-3,TRBV20-1,TRBD1,.,CSARDPGTGSTDTQYF,TGCAGTGCTAGAGATCCAGGGACAGGGTCCACAGATACGCAGTATTTT
TRBJ1-4,TRBV28,.,few,CASSPRYEKLFF,TGTGCCAGCAGTCCCCGGTACGAAAAACTGTTTTTT
TRBJ2-5,TRBV7-9,.,.,CASYNRLGTARGVETQYF,TGTGCCAGCTATAACAGGCTTGGGACGGCCCGTGGGGTGGAGACCCAGTACTTC
TRBJ2-7,TRBV24-1,TRBD1,.,CATSDPGTGYEQYF,TGTGCCACCAGTGACCCCGGGACAGGTTACGAGCAGTACTTC
TRBJ2-7,TRBV2,TRBD2,medium-sized,CASSVVSGTTYEQYF,TGTGCCAGCAGTGTCGTTAGCGGGACGACCTACGAGCAGTACTTC
TRBJ2-7,TRBV5-1,TRBD2,.,CASSPTAGLAGHEQYF,TGCGCCAGCAGCCCGACGGCGGGGCTAGCGGGCCACGAGCAGTACTTC
TRBJ2-1,TRBV28,TRBD2,.,CASSSRGEGPYNEQFF,TGTGCCAGCAGTTCCCGCGGGGAGGGTCCCTACAATGAGCAGTTCTTC
TRBJ2-5,TRBV18,TRBD2,.,CASSPAPGLAGGQPPRQETQYF,TGTGCCAGCTCACCAGCACCGGGACTAGCGGGAGGACAACCCCCGCGACAAGAGACCCAGTACTTC
TRBJ2-1,TRBV7-3,.,once,CASSWGPPNEQFF,TGTGCCAGCAGCTGGGGACCTCCCAATGAGCAGTTCTTC
TRBJ2-7,TRBV5-1,.,.,CASSGTPDYEQYF,TGCGCCAGCAGCGGGACACCAGACTACGAGCAGTACTTC
TRBJ1-6,TRBV4-1,.,.,CASSQDPAVGGTPLHF,TGCGCCAGCAGCCAAGATCCGGCGGTGGGGGGAACACCCCTCCACTTT
TRBJ2-7,TRBV20-1,TRBD1,medium-sized,CSASGQANYEQYF,TGCAGTGCTAGTGGACAGGCGAACTACGAGCAGTACTTC
TRBJ2-3,TRBV7-2,.,once,CASSLASASTDTRYF,TGTGCCAGCAGCTTAGCTTCGGCTAGCACAGATACGCGGTATTTT
TRBJ2-5,TRBV11-1,TRBD2,many,CASSLWASGKETQYF,TGTGCCAGCAGCTTATGGGCTAGCGGGAAAGAGACCCAGTACTTC
TRBJ2-7,TRBV19,.,medium-sized,CASSLRTDYEQYF,TGTGCCAGTAGTCTCAGGACGGACTACGAGCAGTACTTC
TRBJ2-1,TRBV12-3/TRBV12-4,TRBD2,.,CASRQRTSGRLNEQFF,TGTGCCAGCAGACAACGGACTAGCGGGAGACTAAATGAGCAGTTCTTC
TRBJ1-2,TRBV12-3/TRBV12-4,TRBD1,.,CASSPRGTGSGYTF,TGTGCCAGCAGCCCCCGAGGGACAGGGAGCGGCTACACCTTC
TRBJ2-1,TRBV7-2,.,.,CASSLGGGSYNEQFF,TGTGCCAGCAGCTTAGGAGGGGGTTCCTACAATGAGCAGTTCTTC
TRBJ2-1,TRBV7-9,.,.,CASSLWSQSSYNEQFF,TGTGCCAGCAGCTTATGGTCCCAGAGCTCCTACAATGAGCAGTTCTTC
TRBJ2-2,TRBV7-7,TRBD1,.,CASSLGQGSGELLF,TGTGCCAGCAGCCTAGGACAGGGGAGCGGGGAGCTGCTTTTT
TRBJ2-3,TRBV7-2,.,.,CASSASRAGDTQYF,TGTGCCAGCAGCGCCAGCAGGGCGGGAGATACGCAGTATTTT
TRBJ2-7,TRBV19,.,.,CASSIALTGAYEQYF,TGTGCCAGTAGTATAGCCCTAACGGGAGCGTACGAGCAGTACTTC
TRBJ2-7,TRBV29-1,.,.,CSATDGGYEQYF,TGCAGCGCTACTGACGGTGGCTACGAGCAGTACTTC
TRBJ2-1,TRBV20-1,TRBD2,.,CSASGGLAFSYNEQFF,TGCAGTGCCAGCGGGGGACTAGCGTTCTCCTACAATGAGCAGTTCTTC
TRBJ2-5,TRBV12-3/TRBV12-4,.,many,CASSRAGLQETQYF,TGTGCCAGCAGTCGAGCCGGGCTCCAAGAGACCCAGTACTTC
TRBJ1-6,TRBV20-1,.,.,CSARDATSGWNSPLHF,TGCAGTGCTAGAGATGCAACATCAGGGTGGAATTCACCCCTCCACTTT
TRBJ2-5,TRBV7-2,TRBD2,once,CASSPTSAAQETQYF,TGTGCCAGCAGCCCGACTAGCGCCGCCCAAGAGACCCAGTACTTC
TRBJ2-3,TRBV5-6,TRBD2,.,CASSSASGGDTQYF,TGTGCCAGCAGCTCGGCTAGCGGGGGGGATACGCAGTATTTT
TRBJ2-5,TRBV12-3/TRBV12-4,TRBD1,.,CASSIQGARETQYF,TGTGCCAGCAGTATACAGGGGGCGCGGGAGACCCAGTACTTC
TRBJ2-3,TRBV9,TRBD2,.,CASSQSKLRGLAGADTQYF,TGTGCCAGCAGCCAGAGCAAGCTCCGGGGACTAGCGGGAGCAGATACGCAGTATTTT
TRBJ2-3,TRBV4-3,TRBD2,.,CASSQESSGSSDTQYF,TGCGCCAGCAGCCAAGAGTCTAGCGGGAGTTCAGATACGCAGTATTTT
TRBJ2-3,TRBV20-1,TRBD2,.,CSARGHPGTRTSGRADTQYF,TGCAGTGCTAGAGGCCACCCCGGGACACGCACTAGCGGGAGGGCCGATACGCAGTATTTT
TRBJ2-1,TRBV7-3,.,.,CASSLTGTDNEQFF,TGTGCCAGCAGCTTGACCGGGACTGACAATGAGCAGTTCTTC
TRBJ2-3,TRBV3-1,.,.,CASSLSQGQADTQYF,TGTGCCAGCAGCCTCTCACAGGGTCAGGCAGATACGCAGTATTTT
TRBJ1-3,TRBV18,.,medium-sized,CASSPNYSGNTIYF,TGTGCCAGCTCTCCCAATTACTCTGGAAACACCATATATTTT
TRBJ2-1,TRBV7-9,TRBD1,.,CASSPRTGKNNEQFF,TGTGCCAGCAGCCCCCGGACAGGGAAGAACAATGAGCAGTTCTTC
TRBJ2-7,TRBV11-2,TRBD1,.,CASSLEGQGRYEQYF,TGTGCCAGCAGCTTAGAGGGACAGGGCCGTTACGAGCAGTACTTC
TRBJ2-2,TRBV9,.,once,CASSSGSRSYEQYFGPGTRELFF,.
TRBJ1-4,TRBV7-9,TRBD1,many,CASSLGQGDNEKLFF,TGTGCCAGCAGCTTAGGACAGGGAGATAATGAAAAACTGTTTTTT
TRBJ2-1,TRBV20-1,TRBD1,.,CSARHRGTYNEQFF,TGCAGTGCTAGGCACAGGGGAACTTACAATGAGCAGTTCTTC
TRBJ2-1,TRBV11-3,TRBD2,many,CASSLLGLAANEQFF,TGTGCCAGCAGCTTACTCGGACTAGCGGCCAATGAGCAGTTCTTC
TRBJ2-1,TRBV20-1,.,.,CSAEDFNSYNEQFF,TGCAGTGCTGAGGACTTCAACTCCTACAATGAGCAGTTCTTC
TRBJ2-5,TRBV7-2,.,.,CASSFSRAGARETQYF,TGTGCCAGCAGCTTTTCCAGGGCCGGTGCGAGAGAGACCCAGTACTTC
TRBJ2-3,TRBV3-1,TRBD2,.,CASSQEFPSGSADTQYF,TGTGCCAGCAGCCAAGAGTTCCCTAGCGGGAGCGCAGATACGCAGTATTTT
TRBJ2-3,TRBV20-1,TRBD2,.,CSASGDRGVGDTQYF,TGCAGTGCTAGCGGTGATCGGGGGGTAGGAGATACGCAGTATTTT
TRBJ2-1,TRBV12-3/TRBV12-4,TRBD2,.,CASNPSGTSTINEQFF,TGTGCCAGCAACCCCTCCGGGACTAGCACCATTAATGAGCAGTTCTTC
TRBJ2-3,TRBV20-1,TRBD2,.,CSARGSTGRAPDTQYF,TGCAGTGCTAGAGGGTCTACCGGGAGGGCCCCAGATACGCAGTATTTT
TRBJ2-1,TRBV2,TRBD2,.,CASVREDNEQFF,TGTGCCAGCGTGCGGGAGGACAATGAGCAGTTCTTC
TRBJ2-3,TRBV20-1,TRBD2,few,CSAGTSGRDTDTQYF,TGCAGTGCTGGGACTAGCGGGAGGGACACAGATACGCAGTATTTT
TRBJ2-7,TRBV4-1,TRBD1,medium-sized,CASSQVGQGSGEQYF,TGCGCCAGCAGCCAAGTAGGACAGGGGTCAGGCGAGCAGTACTTC
TRBJ2-7,TRBV14,TRBD1,medium-sized,CASSHTETGGQYF,TGTGCCAGCAGCCATACCGAGACAGGGGGCCAGTACTTC
TRBJ1-3,TRBV5-1,TRBD1,.,CASSLAGDSGNTIYF,TGCGCCAGCAGCTTGGCCGGGGACAGTGGAAACACCATATATTTT
TRBJ2-2,TRBV19,.,many,CASSIGPGLTGELFF,TGTGCCAGTAGTATAGGCCCAGGGCTCACCGGGGAGCTGTTTTTT